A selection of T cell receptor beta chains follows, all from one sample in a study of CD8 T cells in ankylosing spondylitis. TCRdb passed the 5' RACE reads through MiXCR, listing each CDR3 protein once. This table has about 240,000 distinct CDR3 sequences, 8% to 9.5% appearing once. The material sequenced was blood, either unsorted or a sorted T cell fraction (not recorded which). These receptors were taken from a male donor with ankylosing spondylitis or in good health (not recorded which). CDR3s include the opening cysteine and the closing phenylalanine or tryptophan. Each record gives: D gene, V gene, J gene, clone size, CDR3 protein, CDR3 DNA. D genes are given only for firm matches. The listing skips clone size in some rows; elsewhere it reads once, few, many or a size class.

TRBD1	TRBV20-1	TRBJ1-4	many	CSARPGQAYRLFF	TGCAGTGCTAGGCCGGGACAGGCCTATAGACTGTTTTTT
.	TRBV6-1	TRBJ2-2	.	CASTRPRTGELFF	TGTGCCAGCACCCGCCCACGCACCGGGGAGCTGTTTTTT
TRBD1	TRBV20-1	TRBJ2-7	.	CSPTTGTGDRGQYF	TGCAGTCCAACCACCGGGACAGGAGACCGAGGGCAGTACTTC
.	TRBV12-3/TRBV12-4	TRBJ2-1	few	CASSLSGANEQFF	TGTGCCAGCAGTTTATCCGGGGCCAATGAGCAGTTCTTC
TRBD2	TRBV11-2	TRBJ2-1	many	CASSLVSGGASYNEQFF	TGTGCCAGCAGCTTAGTTAGCGGGGGGGCGAGTTACAATGAGCAGTTCTTC
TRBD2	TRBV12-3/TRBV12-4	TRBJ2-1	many	CASSRTSGEQFF	TGTGCCAGCAGTCGGACTAGCGGTGAGCAGTTCTTC
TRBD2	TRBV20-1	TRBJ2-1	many	CSARDRRVAGEQFF	TGCAGTGCTAGAGATCGGCGTGTAGCGGGAGAGCAGTTCTTC
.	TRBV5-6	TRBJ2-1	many	CASSLETSSYNEQFF	TGTGCCAGCAGCTTGGAAACTAGCTCCTACAATGAGCAGTTCTTC
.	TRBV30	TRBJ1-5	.	CAWSLRPNQPQHF	TGTGCCTGGAGTCTCAGACCCAATCAGCCCCAGCATTTT
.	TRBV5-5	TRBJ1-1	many	CASTWATGNTEAFF	TGTGCCAGCACCTGGGCGACAGGGAACACTGAAGCTTTCTTT
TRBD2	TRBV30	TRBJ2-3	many	CAWSLSGRHTDTQYF	TGTGCCTGGAGTCTAAGCGGGAGGCACACAGATACGCAGTATTTT
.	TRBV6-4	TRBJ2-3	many	CASSDSGGGTDTQYF	TGTGCCAGCAGTGACTCGGGCGGGGGCACAGATACGCAGTATTTT
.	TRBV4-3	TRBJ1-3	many	CASSQGEATGNTIYF	TGCGCCAGCAGCCAAGGGGAGGCTACTGGAAACACCATATATTTT
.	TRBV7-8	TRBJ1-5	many	CASSTDSVPNQPQHF	TGTGCCAGCAGCACGGACAGCGTACCCAATCAGCCCCAGCATTTT
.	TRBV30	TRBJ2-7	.	CAWRGRGHRSYEQYF	TGTGCCTGGAGGGGAAGAGGCCACCGCTCCTACGAGCAGTACTTC
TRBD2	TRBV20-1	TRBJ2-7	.	CSAISGTSGGSNEQYF	TGCAGTGCTATTTCCGGGACTAGCGGCGGGTCGAACGAGCAGTACTTC
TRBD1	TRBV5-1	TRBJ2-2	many	CASSFAGTGAGELFF	TGCGCCAGCAGCTTCGCCGGGACAGGGGCCGGGGAGCTGTTTTTT
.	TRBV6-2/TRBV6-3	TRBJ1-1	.	CASSYLRRTGDTEAFF	TGTGCCAGCAGTTACTTGCGTCGGACCGGGGACACTGAAGCTTTCTTT
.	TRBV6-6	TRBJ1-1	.	CASSYRPPEGAFF	TGTGCCAGCAGTTATAGGCCTCCCGAGGGAGCTTTCTTT
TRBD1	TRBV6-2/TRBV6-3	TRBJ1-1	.	CASSSGGQGTAEAFF	TGTGCCAGCAGTTCCGGGGGACAGGGGACAGCTGAAGCTTTCTTT
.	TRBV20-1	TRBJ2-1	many	CSARDHGGPDEQFF	TGCAGTGCTAGAGATCATGGCGGGCCCGATGAGCAGTTCTTC
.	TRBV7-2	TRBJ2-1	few	CASSLIGGDEQFF	TGTGCCAGCAGCTTAATCGGCGGGGATGAGCAGTTCTTC